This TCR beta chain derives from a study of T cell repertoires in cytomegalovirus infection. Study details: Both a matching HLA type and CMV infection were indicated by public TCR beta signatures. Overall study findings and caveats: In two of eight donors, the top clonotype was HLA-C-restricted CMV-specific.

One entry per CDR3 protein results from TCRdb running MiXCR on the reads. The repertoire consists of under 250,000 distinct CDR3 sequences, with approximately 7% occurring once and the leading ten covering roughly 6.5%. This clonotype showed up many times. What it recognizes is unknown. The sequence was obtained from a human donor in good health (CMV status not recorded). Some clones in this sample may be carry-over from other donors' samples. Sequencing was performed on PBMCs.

In DNA, the CDR3 is TGTGCCAGCAGCCTACAGGGTGGCACTGAAGCTTTCTTT. Amino acids: CASSLQGGTEAFF. The V call is TRBV12-3 or TRBV12-4, the J call TRBJ1-1; maybe TRBD1 (6 bases). The germline V and J ends were trimmed by 6 bases and 4 bases, with 12 bases remaining between them. The CDR3 has 13 amino acids.